The 12 T cell receptor beta chains reported below all come from one sample, sequenced in a study of somatic mutations in cytotoxic T cells in rheumatoid arthritis. Assay: immunoSEQ multiplex PCR; the TCRdb copy retains only in-frame clones and omits some. The table records 9,000 to 15,000 clones, 65% to 75% of them present only once. The sequenced sample was CD8+ T cells sorted from blood. These receptors came from a man in his 70s in good health.

This clone appeared once. V and J are TRBV10-1 and TRBJ2-7, with D maybe TRBD1 (6 bases). This CDR3 spans 11 amino acids. From germline, CDR1 is WNHNN and CDR2 SYGVQD (reference sequence). V dropped 8 bases and J dropped 6 bases, with 11 bases sitting between them. Here the CDR3 reads CASGTGIEQYF. CDR3 in DNA: TGCGCCAGCGGAACAGGGATCGAGCAGTACTTC.

DNA of the CDR3: TGTGCCAGCAGCGTCCGACTAGCGGGCCCCCAGGGGCATGAGCAGTTCTTC. Translation gives CASSVRLAGPQGHEQFF. The V gene is TRBV7-9, the J gene TRBJ2-1; TRBD2 agrees at 10 bases. Trimming removed 5 bases from V and 8 bases from J; junction bases left unmatched: 15. CDR3 length: 17 amino acids. Germline V lookup: CDR1 SEHNR, CDR2 FQNEAQ (reference sequence).

This chain connects TRBV27 to TRBJ1-5; D gene ambiguous. The CDR3 spans 16 residues. Trimming stripped 5 bases from V and 0 bases from J, with 14 bases between. Germline V lookup: CDR1 MNHEY, CDR2 SMNVEV (reference sequence). CDR3 protein: CASSPVDGLSNQPQHF. DNA of the CDR3: TGTGCCAGCAGTCCGGTGGACGGGCTTAGCAATCAGCCCCAGCATTTT.

This rearrangement joins TRBV28 to TRBJ2-5; D may be TRBD2 (6 bases). The CDR3 covers 16 residues. The germline gives CDR1 MDHEN, CDR2 SYDVKM. Trimming removed 7 bases at V and 1 base at J, with 19 bases between. The CDR3 loop reads CASTSLILAFQETQYF. DNA of the CDR3: TGTGCCAGCACCTCGTTGATTCTAGCGTTCCAAGAGACCCAGTACTTC.

This clone has only a few counts. The chain carries TRBV4-1 and TRBJ1-5, with TRBD1 identical over 9 bases. Germline V gene sequence: CDR1 MGHRA, CDR2 YSYEKL. V lost 5 bases, J lost 3 bases, and 11 bases stayed unmatched. The CDR3 consists of 17 residues. CDR3 bases: TGCGCCAGCAGCTACGGGACAGGGCCTGACCCCAATCAGCCCCAGCATTTT. This encodes CASSYGTGPDPNQPQHF.

The chain employs TRBV30 and TRBJ1-1, with 7 bases identical to TRBD1. Germline CDR1 and CDR2: GTSNPN and SVGIG (reference sequence). Trimming cost V 2 bases and J 5 bases; bases outside gene matches: 5. The CDR3 consists of 13 residues. CDR3 nucleotide sequence: TGTGCCTGGAGTATAGGGGGCGCAACTGAAGCTTTCTTT. Translating it yields CAWSIGGATEAFF. Full variable domain (missing parts from reference TRBV30 and TRBJ1-1): SQTIHQWPATLVQPVGSPLSLECTVEGTSNPNLYWYRQAAGRGLQLLFYSVGIGQISSEVPQNLSASRPQDRQFILSSKKLLLSDSGFYLCAWSIGGATEAFFGQGTRLTVV.

The chain employs TRBV10-3 and TRBJ1-1; D gene unclear. This CDR3 is built from 14 residues. The V end was cut by 2 bases, the J end by 2 bases, with 9 bases between. Looked up from germline, CDR1 is ENHRY and CDR2 is SYGVKD. The CDR3 DNA is TGTGCCATCAGTGAGGGTGGCAGAAACACTGAAGCTTTCTTT. This translates into CAISEGGRNTEAFF.

V gene TRBV18 combines with J gene TRBJ2-7; 11 bases are shared with TRBD2. CDR3 length: 16 amino acids. Unmatched junction bases numbered 4, after V lost 1 base and J lost 2 bases. Germline V CDR1 and CDR2: KGHSH, LQKENI. CDR3 loop: CASSPQTSGATYEQYF. CDR3 bases: TGTGCCAGCTCACCACAGACTAGCGGGGCCACCTACGAGCAGTACTTC.

The V gene is TRBV30, the J gene TRBJ2-7; D not certain. This CDR3 spans 12 amino acids. The V gene lost 0 bases and the J gene lost 2 bases, with 5 bases spanning the gap. Germline loops: CDR1 GTSNPN, CDR2 SVGIG (reference sequence). CDR3 nucleotides: TGTGCCTGGAGTGTTGAACCCTACGAGCAGTACTTC. Its protein product is CAWSVEPYEQYF.

V and J are TRBV4-1 and TRBJ2-3; TRBD1 aligns across 9 bases. The CDR3 is 18 amino acids. Germline assignment: CDR1 MGHRA and CDR2 YSYEKL. V trimming: 5 bases; J trimming: 3 bases; junction bases outside the gene matches: 15. CDR3 DNA: TGCGCCAGCAGCGGGGACAGGGATAGACTAGCCGGGACAGATACGCAGTATTTT. Protein sequence: CASSGDRDRLAGTDTQYF.

J is TRBJ2-7 and V is TRBV29-1; no firm D call. V was pared by 2 bases and J by 3 bases, with 8 bases between. This CDR3 contains 12 residues. Germline CDR1 reads SQVTM; CDR2 reads ANQGSEA. The CDR3 DNA reads as TGCAGCGTTGAAACAGAATACTACGAGCAGTACTTC. It yields the protein CSVETEYYEQYF.

This clone was counted a single time. The same CDR3 also results from other DNA sequences found in this sample. The CDR3 DNA follows: TGTGCCAGCAGCCTTACAGGGATGAACACTGAAGCTTTCTTT. It codes for CASSLTGMNTEAFF. The rearrangement joins TRBV27 to TRBJ1-1; D possibly corresponds to TRBD1 (6 bases). The CDR3 loop spans 14 amino acids. CDR1 and CDR2 (germline): MNHEY, SMNVEV (reference sequence). The V gene lost 6 bases and the J gene lost 0 bases, with 11 bases spanning the gap.